A single TCR beta chain is shown here with its context. Its antigen is not yet known. The protocol used for the library was the immunoSEQ multiplex PCR assay. The multiplex PCR relied on a mix of 60 forward primers for TCR Vbeta segments and 13 reverse primers for TCR Jbeta segments. A multiplex PCR assay on genomic DNA amplified the CDR3 region of rearranged TCR beta genes. On the Illumina HiSeq System, the amplified TCR beta libraries were sequenced as 87-base-pair reads. In the paper's pipeline: Across the 600 to 700 repertoires, a later analysis counted approximately 75 million unique TCR beta chains, around 11 million of which were shared by at least two donors. Raw reads were error-corrected and collapsed into unique sequences with a nearest-neighbor algorithm that merged closely related sequences to remove PCR and sequencing errors. To assign V, D and J gene segments, CDR3 sequences were aligned to IMGT reference sequences. For a sequence to be retained, a match of at least six nucleotides to both a V gene segment and a J gene segment was required. A rearrangement counted as productive if the CDR3 had no stop codons and remained in frame with V and J, and every other rearrangement counted as non-productive. CDR3 was defined by IMGT convention, running from the second conserved V-encoded cysteine to the conserved J-encoded phenylalanine. The earlier analysis of roughly 590 of the donors excluded sequences that lacked an unambiguous match to a single V gene segment. An earlier analysis of 587 of the donors called V segments functional above 56.7% productive rearrangements and segregating when the between-donor standard deviation exceeded 5%. A statistical classification framework was built to diagnose cytomegalovirus status from the catalog of TCR beta chain sequences. In a later analysis, TCR nucleotide sequences were compared against IMGT/GENE-DB human TR gene sequences so that V and J genes could be assigned. The TCRdist pipeline was used in a later analysis to assign CDR3 sequences and most-parsimonious VDJ recombination scenarios. In a later analysis, each TCR beta chain was defined by its CDR3 amino acid sequence together with its V-gene family, and reads lacking a unique V-gene family were excluded. To address suspected cross-contamination and a sequencing artifact, a later analysis removed some 620 highly shared, low-generation-probability nucleotide sequences. A later analysis calculated a clonal expansion index for each public chain from normalized within-repertoire ranks of inferred template counts. Generation probabilities in a later analysis came from a VDJ recombination model fitted to out-of-frame rearrangements, and those results were checked against IGoR. In a later analysis, TCR-TCR, TCR-HLA and TCR-CMV co-occurrence was scored with hypergeometric tests, and a repertoire-size bias correction was applied to TCR pairs. To estimate false discovery rates, a later analysis permuted the HLA or CMV assignments 20 times. In a later analysis, co-occurring TCRs were grouped with DBSCAN, and TCRdist sequence similarity was added when clustering was performed within HLA-allele-positive subsets. Repertoires with fewer than 30,000 or more than 120,000 public chains, plus five repertoires with anomalous nucleotide sharing, were excluded from co-occurrence clustering. In TCRdb, the immuneACCESS table is reduced to in-frame sequences with V and J assigned. These tables do not hold every clone; where another copy was compared, an unresolved V gene accounts for under half, and the others remain unexplained. V and J calls and clone size are those listed in that table; D and trimming were worked out from the DNA. For this sample, the table gives 150,000 or so clones. The biggest ten clones account for 1% to 1.5% of the sample.

The data derive from a study of cytomegalovirus exposure and HLA in healthy donors (dated by TCRdb to about 2017). For the wider study: An earlier analysis of roughly 500 of the donors reported more than 250 Gb of sequence data and some 120 million unique TCR beta sequences from 150 million to 200 million T cells. An early release covering 550 to 700 HLA-typed donors comprised around 300 gigabases of sequencing data and roughly 85 million unique TCR sequences. Of the 300 to 450 genotyped donors, approximately 80% fell in the genetic ancestry cluster associated with self-reported Caucasian donors. The study aimed to test whether signatures of past pathogen exposure could be identified by cataloging public T cell receptors. The study profiled the T cell repertoires of about 720 subjects by immunosequencing and related them to cytomegalovirus serostatus. A separate validation cohort of more than 100 different subjects was used in addition to the roughly 720-subject first cohort. High-throughput TCR immunosequencing, statistical association of individual TCRs with disease status, and machine learning were combined to predict cytomegalovirus infection status. A later analysis re-examined previously published TCR beta repertoires from more than 650 donors and added high-resolution HLA genotyping to investigate patterns of TCR occurrence. In the later analysis, no new phenotypic data were used to find candidate immune exposures; instead, reliance was placed on TCR beta sequences and their occurrence across donors. An earlier analysis of 587 of the donors used high-throughput TCR beta sequencing to judge whether each TCR beta V gene segment behaved as functional or pseudogenic. Donor age, sex, ethnicity and CMV serostatus were collected together with the repertoire data. A later genetic analysis took genome-wide SNP genotypes for about three fifths of the 666 donors and used that subset as a discovery cohort. All discovery cohort repertoires had been generated on a single sequencing platform. Class I and class II HLA loci were covered by the typing at four-digit resolution. Typing coverage varied by locus: roughly 629-640 donors for A, B, C, DRB1 and DQB1; 522 for DQA1; over 600 for DPA1; 450 to 480 for DPB1. Because of strong linkage in the cohort, five DR-DQ haplotypes were treated as single units for association and clustering. Among over 350 genotyped donors of the cohort, an average of roughly 240,000 unique TCR beta nucleotide sequences were sequenced per donor, approximately 20% of them non-productive. Overall study outcomes, separate from this receptor: Because counts were too low, seventeen rarely observed V segments, including chromosome 9 orphons, were excluded from the earlier analysis of 587 of the donors. It was suggested by the authors that the approach could potentially be generalized to other disease states and immunological phenotypes. Some IMGT-functional V segments, including TRBV6-2 and TRBV6-3, could not be distinguished by the 87-base-pair reads and were therefore excluded. In this cohort, only TCR beta chains were sequenced, and detectable features were limited by the absence of alpha or paired-chain data. At a false discovery rate of 0.05, a later analysis linked some 17,000 TCR beta sequences to specific HLA alleles. Correlated functional status among segregating V segments might reflect linkage disequilibrium, but an unknown experimental factor could not be ruled out. Three of the identified cytomegalovirus-associated TCR beta chains were confirmed in vitro to be specific for cytomegalovirus antigens. Because HLA typing was unavailable for some donors at each locus, only the typed subset was used in association tests. The study gave a list of more than 150 TCR beta chains associated with cytomegalovirus. When HLA alleles, especially DR and DQ, strongly co-occurred, TCR associations were difficult to assign to individual alleles. A further reported finding was that TCR beta sequences accurately predicted the HLA-A and HLA-B alleles for most subjects in the first cohort. The classifier was reported to diagnose cytomegalovirus status with high specificity and sensitivity in both the original cohort and the validation cohort. Compared with equally common non-associated chains, HLA-associated TCR beta chains in a later analysis were more clonally expanded and had lower generation probabilities. Most TCR sequences were observed very rarely across donors, whereas some public TCRs were present in many individuals. In a later analysis, the rate of TCR association differed among HLA loci, with DRB1 alleles having the most associated TCRs and HLA-C alleles having the fewest. Roughly uniform sequencing depth across donors was assumed in presence/absence analyses, although this assumption may not hold. V-gene and J-gene trimming of TCR beta chains was associated with a missense DCLRE1C variant in a later genetic analysis, and the association was replicated in an independent cohort. A cluster of highly shared sequence variants was judged likely to represent a technical artifact of the sequencing pipeline. In an earlier analysis of approximately 590 of the donors, most TCR beta V segments appeared in productive rearrangements about 90% or about 30% of the time, broadly matching IMGT annotations. Several of the top co-occurrence clusters appeared to be linked to parvovirus B19, influenza, CMV and Epstein-Barr virus, according to a later analysis. In a later analysis, most CMV-associated TCR beta chains were found to appear HLA-restricted, with HLA associations seemingly driven largely by CMV exposure. CMV serostatus was the only immune exposure information available for the cohort. Compared with the approximately 670-donor mean, donors in an Asian-associated ancestry cluster had fewer N-insertions in productive TCRs, according to a later genetic analysis.

CDR1 and CDR2 were assigned from the germline V gene (reference sequence) as MNHNY and SVGAGI. The CDR3 holds 15 amino acids from the cysteine to the phenylalanine. The kept DNA is CDR3 alone, 45 bases in frame from the first base. For this chain, trimming is 6 bases at the V end and 5 bases at the J end, and the number of junction bases without a gene match is 8. The cohort comprised some 700 healthy bone marrow donors. At the time of sampling, every cohort member was nominally healthy, though immune exposures that went unrecorded were likely present. The donor tested CMV seronegative and was one of the 352 seronegative cohort members. Each donor provided a peripheral blood sample, and peripheral blood mononuclear cells were used for TCR beta sequencing. The Qiagen DNeasy Blood Extraction Kit was used to extract genomic DNA from the blood cell samples.

Sequencing used PBMCs. The V and J segments used are TRBV6-6 and TRBJ2-2, with 8 central nucleotides matching TRBD2. The TCR originated in an older woman in good health and CMV-seronegative. The DNA sequence is given as TGTGCCAGCAGGCAGGGGACTAGAGGGACCGGGGAGCTGTTTTTT. Protein translation: CASRQGTRGTGELFF.